Listed here are 8 T cell receptor beta chains from one sample, sequenced in a study of T cell responses to AZD1222 COVID-19 vaccine. Profiling relied on immunoSEQ multiplex PCR, and the TCRdb table lists in-frame clones only, not all of them. The sample shows approximately 140,000 clones, 92% of them seen only once. This specimen was peripheral blood, taken 28 days after the second AZD1222 dose. The receptors originated from an adult who received the AZD1222 COVID-19 vaccine.

The V and J genes are TRBV5-6 and TRBJ1-2; the D gene is possibly TRBD1 (5 bases). The CDR3 is 11 residues long. The V gene lost 5 bases and the J gene lost 7 bases, with 9 bases spanning the gap. Germline CDR1 SGHDT, CDR2 YYEEEE. CDR3 sequence reads: CASSSGFGYTF. The CDR3 DNA reads as TGTGCCAGCAGTTCAGGGTTTGGCTACACCTTC.

The chain carries TRBV12-3 or TRBV12-4 and TRBJ1-5; no definite D call. CDR3 size: 12 residues. Trimming took off 3 bases at V and 6 bases at J, with 6 bases between the two ends. The CDR3 DNA sequence: TGTGCCAGCAGTTTTCGAGGTCAGCCCCAGCATTTT. Amino acid sequence: CASSFRGQPQHF.

The chain employs TRBV27 and TRBJ1-5; 7 bases are a match to TRBD1. The germline gives CDR1 MNHEY, CDR2 SMNVEV (reference sequence). V was clipped by 9 bases and J by 0 bases; unmatched bases: 2. The CDR3 length is 13 residues. CDR3 sequence: CASRTGSNQPQHF. In DNA form, the CDR3 reads TGTGCCAGTCGGACAGGTAGCAATCAGCCCCAGCATTTT.

CDR3 loop: CASSPWALYEQYF. The CDR3 DNA reads as TGTGCCAGCAGTCCATGGGCCCTCTACGAGCAGTACTTC. This chain joins TRBV7-3 and TRBJ2-7; D not certain. Trimming took off 6 bases at V and 3 bases at J, with 12 bases between the two ends. CDR1 is SGHTA and CDR2 is FQGTGA in the germline V gene. This CDR3 comprises 13 residues.

About this clone: This CDR3 is also generated by other DNA sequences in the sample. The chain has TRBV19 and TRBJ1-2, with D possibly matching TRBD1 (6 bases). The CDR3 contains 11 residues. V dropped 4 bases and J dropped 8 bases, with 8 bases sitting between them. Per the germline V gene, CDR1 is LNHDA and CDR2 is SQIVND (reference sequence). CDR3 sequence: CASSRGPGYTF. In DNA, the CDR3 is TGTGCCAGTAGTAGGGGGCCCGGCTACACCTTC. Full variable domain (remainder filled in from reference TRBV19 and TRBJ1-2): DGGITQSPKYLFRKEGQNVTLSCEQNLNHDAMYWYRQDPGQGLRLIYYSQIVNDFQKGDIAEGYSVSREKKESFPLTVTSAQKNPTAFYLCASSRGPGYTFGSGTRLTVV.

J is TRBJ2-2 and V is TRBV11-2, with D perhaps matching TRBD1 (6 bases). The V end was cut by 6 bases, the J end by 4 bases, with 18 bases between. The CDR3 has 16 amino acids. Germline V gives CDR1 SGHAT, CDR2 FQNNGV. DNA of the CDR3: TGTGCCAGCAGTCTCAATCCGGGACAAGCCACCGGGGAGCTGTTTTTT. Amino acids: CASSLNPGQATGELFF.

The chain couples TRBV2 to TRBJ1-6; unclear D gene. Germline V gene sequence: CDR1 SNHLY, CDR2 FYNNEI. The V and J ends lost 3 bases and 13 bases respectively, with 13 bases between them. This CDR3 is 13 amino acids long. For the CDR3, the DNA is TGTGCCAGCAGTGACGGACTCAATTTCCCCCTCCACTTT. This codes for CASSDGLNFPLHF.

This chain uses TRBV30 with TRBJ1-1, with TRBD1 matching over 8 bases. The CDR3 extends over 13 amino acids. The V gene end was trimmed by 4 bases and the J gene end by 4 bases; junction bases not matched to a gene: 5. Germline lookup yields CDR1 GTSNPN and CDR2 SVGIG (reference sequence). CDR3 sequence reads: CAWTRQGFTEAFF. The CDR3 DNA sequence: TGTGCCTGGACTCGACAGGGGTTCACTGAAGCTTTCTTT.